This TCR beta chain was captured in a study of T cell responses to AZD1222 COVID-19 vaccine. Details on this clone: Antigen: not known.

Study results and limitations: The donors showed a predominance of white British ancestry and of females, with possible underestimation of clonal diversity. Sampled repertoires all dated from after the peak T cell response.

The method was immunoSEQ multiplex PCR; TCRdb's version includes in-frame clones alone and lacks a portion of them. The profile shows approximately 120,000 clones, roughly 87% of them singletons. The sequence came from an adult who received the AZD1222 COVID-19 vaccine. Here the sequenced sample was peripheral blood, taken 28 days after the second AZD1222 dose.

The CDR3 DNA reads TGTGCCAGCACCAAACACGGACAAGGGGAGACCCAGTACTTC. Translated: CASTKHGQGETQYF. The rearrangement links TRBV3-1 (or the pseudogene TRBV3-2) to TRBJ2-5; weak D call: TRBD1 (5 bases). CDR1 and CDR2 (germline): LGHDT, YNNKEL (reference sequence). The CDR3 extends over 14 amino acids. V lost 7 bases and J lost 5, with 17 bases in between.